This T cell receptor beta chain was recorded in a study of neurological immune-mediated disorders. This clonotype appeared many times. TCRdb independently ran MiXCR on the 5' RACE reads; one entry per CDR3 protein. In the table there are tens of thousands of distinct CDR3 sequences, about 15% of which are singletons. Time point meaning: technical triplicate 3. The sequencing sample was made of CD4+ T cells from blood. This receptor was obtained from a female donor with HTLV-1-associated myelopathy (HAM/TSP).

CDR3 sequence reads: CASSRDRRYTDTQYF. CDR3 DNA sequence: TGTGCCAGCAGTAGGGACAGGAGGTACACAGATACGCAGTATTTT. The chain combines TRBV3-1 with TRBJ2-3; the match to TRBD1 covers 8 bases. The CDR3 covers 15 residues. The J segment lost 2 bases and the V segment lost 6 bases, leaving 7 bases of the junction unmatched. CDR1 and CDR2 (germline): LGHDT, YNNKEL (reference sequence).